What follows is one T cell receptor (beta chain) and its context. This clone was observed a handful of times. It lacks a known antigen. Base qualities are not at hand, and no much larger clone is one base apart. The CDR3 has 16 amino acids, counting the end cysteine and phenylalanine. The sequence is cut down to CDR3 DNA, 48 bases in frame from base 1. Between the V and J ends, shortened by 3 bases and 0 bases respectively, the junction contains 12 bases. The germline V gene provides CDR1 SGHTA and CDR2 FQGNSA. The entire amount of isolated RNA was reverse transcribed using the High Capacity cDNA Reverse Transcription Kit, so the sequenced TCRB transcripts were expressed ones. Naive, central memory and regulatory T cell samples underwent deep immunoSEQ sequencing, averaging about 3.5 million total reads per sample. After sorted cells were lysed in RLT buffer, RNA was extracted with DNase-treated RNeasy Micro or Mini kits, with the choice depending on cell number. Each cell subset was processed separately to prevent cross-contamination, with patient and healthy donor samples processed together. The immunoSEQ multiplex PCR was used to amplify TCRB sequences from cDNA, yielding 87-bp fragments that span the CDR3 region. Sequencing of the amplicons was done on the Illumina HiSeq platform. In the original analysis: Synthetic template baselines were used to correct PCR bias computationally, reads within Hamming distance 2 were collapsed together, and singletons that could not be merged were discarded. Reads were aligned against IMGT to assign V, D and J genes, CDR3 length and insertions or deletions at six rearrangement sites. Within each subset, clonotype counts were normalized to sorted cell number, after which true diversity and Gini coefficients were computed with the tcR R package. The overlap coefficient, calculated on TCRB nucleotide sequences, was used to measure repertoire sharing. Here the immuneACCESS table is served through TCRdb, limited to in-frame sequences with V and J called. Missing clones are a known gap in these copies; in checked studies unresolved V genes cover under half, and the rest lacks a known reason. V, J and clone size reflect that table, while D and trimming were determined from the DNA. The sample table holds 140,000 to 150,000 clones, of which under 60% were seen once. The ten largest make up under 0.45% of the sample.

This specimen belongs to a study of beta chain features in type 1 diabetes (dated by TCRdb to the late 2010s). Context from the whole study: Mean age, gender distribution, total cell number and subset yield did not differ between patients and healthy donors. A total of roughly 98,000,000 sorted cells were examined across all samples, and RNA yield correlated strongly with the number of cells per subset. In the study, recently diagnosed type 1 diabetes patients and matched healthy donors were compared on the TCRB repertoires of their sorted circulating CD4+ T cell subsets. Regulatory and stem cell-like memory subsets were obtained from only 8 patients and about 8 healthy donors, while naive and central memory subsets were obtained from all 30 or so donors.

Each donor gave one peripheral blood draw, averaging roughly 100 mL, which was collected into heparinised tubes. Naive, central memory, regulatory and stem cell-like memory CD4+ T cells were sorted on a BD FACSAria II using a panel including CD45RO, CCR7, CD25, CD127, CD95 and CD27. A purity above 95% was achieved for all sorted populations. PBMCs were isolated right away by Lymphoprep density gradient centrifugation and were stained directly, without culture. So that batch effects would be minimized, each experiment stained and sorted samples in pairs, pairing one healthy donor with one patient. The paper's findings and limits, for the study overall: HLA sub-analyses involved small numbers of individuals, so any influence of HLA type on TCRB rearrangement remained unresolved. Shorter templates might have been favored by PCR, but patient and control samples were amplified and corrected together, so both groups would have been affected equally by any skew. Type 1 diabetes patients showed a moderate but significant shortening of TCRB CDR3 length in all four CD4+ subsets. At VDJ recombination sites, patients with type 1 diabetes made fewer insertions and deleted more nucleotides, a pattern implying thymic rearrangement abnormalities. Because cDNA was sequenced instead of genomic DNA, highly expressing activated cells could be over-represented, though the groups showed no difference in activation or CD3 levels. The naive, central memory and regulatory TCRB repertoires appeared to resemble one another more closely among patients than among healthy donors.

The receptor was derived from a man aged 18-30 years in good health. This chain is built from TRBV7-2 and TRBJ2-1; a confident D gene designation cannot be given. Sequenced input: Tregs from blood. The sample's cell subset or site label, decoded: regulatory CD4+ T cells. The CDR3 reads CASSLRAPNSYNEQFF. The DNA sequence follows: TGTGCCAGCAGCTTGAGAGCCCCTAACTCCTACAATGAGCAGTTCTTC.